The T cell receptor beta chain under discussion was sequenced for a study of monozygotic twins with inflammatory bowel disease (dated by TCRdb to between 2017 and 2020). For context, the study as a whole: The full study comprised around 28 monozygotic twin pairs: nine German pairs (four IBD-concordant, five IBD-discordant) and 19 IBD-discordant Danish pairs. Disease-associated traits were sought mainly through comparisons between IBD patients and their genetically identical healthy co-twins within discordant pairs. Each individual had, on average, about 151 000 unique TCRalpha sequences and 181 000 unique TCRbeta sequences available for analysis. Study-wide findings and limitations: Fewer clonotypes were shared with other individuals by IBD patients than by healthy twins, most markedly in patients showing signs of disease activity. TCRbeta repertoire diversity, by inverse Simpson index, was decreased in IBD patients compared with their healthy co-twins. No difference in repertoire similarity was observed between concordant and discordant twins, possibly owing to limited statistical power. The results gave no support for a single strong signal or clonotype linked to IBD. Different T cell subtypes could not be distinguished in the analysis. Because patients received different immunosuppressive treatments, the repertoires may have picked up extra background noise and variability between individuals.

In the germline V gene, CDR1 corresponds to SGHRS and CDR2 to YFSETQ. From the cysteine through the phenylalanine, the CDR3 covers 17 amino acids. The protein alone is recorded here. Worth noting for this clonotype: Its antigen target is currently unknown.

The receptor library was made with 5' RACE. The input for every TCR library was around 4,000 ng of total RNA. cDNA was synthesized with SMARTScribe reverse transcriptase in eight separate reactions per sample. During cDNA synthesis, unique molecular identifiers containing a 6-nucleotide sample barcode were introduced by template switching. Two nested PCRs of around 15 and 10 cycles amplified the TCRalpha and TCRbeta cDNA, and bead purification followed each PCR. Before amplification, the cDNA was treated with uracil DNA-glycosylase and purified using the QIAquick PCR purification kit. The second PCR added Illumina TruSeq-compatible adapters along with sample-specific barcodes. Library quality and concentration were checked on TapeStation and Qubit, and libraries were pooled at roughly 5 ng each. The pooled libraries were sequenced with 2 x 100 bp reads and custom sequencing primers on an Illumina HiSeq2500 single-index Rapid Run. As for the authors' bioinformatics: PCR and sequencing errors were corrected by UMI-based consensus assembly using MiGEC version 1.2.6. MiXCR version 2.1.1 was used for V(D)J alignment, clonotype assembly and CDR3 extraction. To normalise gene usage, clonotype sharing and MAIT/NKT TCR abundance, the analysis used the top 1000, 10 000 and 20 000 clonotypes per sample. After downsampling to 27 000 UMIs, diversity was calculated as the inverse Simpson index using the vegan R package. Statistical testing used paired Mann-Whitney U tests on the discordant twin pairs and applied Benjamini-Hochberg correction for multiple testing. TCRdb reprocessed the public reads and reports one entry per CDR3 protein sequence, without DNA. What appears here as the V and J calls and clone size reflects TCRdb's work, not the paper's. The data table for this sample lists 70,000 to 95,000 distinct CDR3 sequences. Together, the top ten hold roughly 7.4% of the sample.

From each donor, a roughly 2.5 ml peripheral blood sample was collected into PAXgene tubes and stored at -80 degrees C. Without any T cell sorting, total RNA was extracted from whole blood using the PAXgene blood miRNA kit on an automated QIAcube. Peripheral blood from monozygotic twin pairs, either concordant or discordant for inflammatory bowel disease, underwent deep TCRalpha and TCRbeta repertoire profiling that used unique molecular barcoding. For every twin pair, smoking habits were documented, and each individual was categorised as a current, former or never smoker. This receptor was obtained from a human donor with ulcerative colitis or Crohn's disease, or a healthy co-twin of an affected twin (not recorded which). What was sequenced was blood. The chain is assembled from TRBV5-1 and TRBJ2-2. The CDR3 has the sequence CASSFGIAYANTGELFF.